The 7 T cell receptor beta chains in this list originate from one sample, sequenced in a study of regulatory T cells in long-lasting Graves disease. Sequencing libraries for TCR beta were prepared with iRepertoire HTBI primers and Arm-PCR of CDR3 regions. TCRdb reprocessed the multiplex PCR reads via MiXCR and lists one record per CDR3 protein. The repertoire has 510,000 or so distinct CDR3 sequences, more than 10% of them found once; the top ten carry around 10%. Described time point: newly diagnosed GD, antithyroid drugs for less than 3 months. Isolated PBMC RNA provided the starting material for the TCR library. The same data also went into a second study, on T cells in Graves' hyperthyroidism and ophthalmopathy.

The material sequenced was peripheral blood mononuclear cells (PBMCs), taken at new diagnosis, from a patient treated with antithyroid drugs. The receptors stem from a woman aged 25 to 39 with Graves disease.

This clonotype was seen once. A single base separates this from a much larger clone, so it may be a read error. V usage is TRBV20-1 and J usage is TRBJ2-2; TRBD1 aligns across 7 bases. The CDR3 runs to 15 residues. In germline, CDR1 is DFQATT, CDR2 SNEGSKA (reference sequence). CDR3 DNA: TGCAGTGCTAGAGATCGACAGGGTTTCACCGGGGAGCTGTCTTTT. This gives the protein CSARDRQGFTGELSF.

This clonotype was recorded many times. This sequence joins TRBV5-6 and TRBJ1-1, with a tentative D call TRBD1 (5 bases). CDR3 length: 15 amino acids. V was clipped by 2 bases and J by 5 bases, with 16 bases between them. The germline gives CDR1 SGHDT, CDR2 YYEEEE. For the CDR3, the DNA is TGTGCCAGCAGCTTCTGGGGATACCCAGGGACTGAAGCTTTCTTT. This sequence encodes CASSFWGYPGTEAFF.

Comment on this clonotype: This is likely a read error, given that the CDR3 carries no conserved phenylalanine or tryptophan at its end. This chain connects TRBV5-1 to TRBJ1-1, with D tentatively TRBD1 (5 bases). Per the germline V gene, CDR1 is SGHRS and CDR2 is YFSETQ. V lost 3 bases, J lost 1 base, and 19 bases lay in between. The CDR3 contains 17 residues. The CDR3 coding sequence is TGCGCCAGCAGCTCTGAGCTTGGGGGGAGGTCGAACACTGAAGCTTTCCTT. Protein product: CASSSELGGRSNTEAFL.

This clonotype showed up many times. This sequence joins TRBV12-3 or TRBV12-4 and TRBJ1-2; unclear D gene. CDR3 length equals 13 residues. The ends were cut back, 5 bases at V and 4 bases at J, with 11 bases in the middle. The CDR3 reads CASSPGLTYGYTF. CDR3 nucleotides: TGTGCCAGCAGTCCGGGCCTCACCTATGGCTACACCTTC.

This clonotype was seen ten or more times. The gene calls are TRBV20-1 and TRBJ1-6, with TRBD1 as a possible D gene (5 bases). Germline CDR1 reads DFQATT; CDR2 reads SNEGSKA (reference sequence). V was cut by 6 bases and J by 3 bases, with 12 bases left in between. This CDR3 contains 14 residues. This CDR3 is CSAADRDYNSPLHF. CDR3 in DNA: TGCAGTGCCGCCGACAGAGACTATAATTCACCCCTCCACTTT.

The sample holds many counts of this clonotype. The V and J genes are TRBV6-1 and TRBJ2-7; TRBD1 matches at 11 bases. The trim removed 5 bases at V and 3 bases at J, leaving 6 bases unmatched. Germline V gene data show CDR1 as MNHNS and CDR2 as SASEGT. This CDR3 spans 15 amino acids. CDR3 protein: CASSRGQGVVYEQYF. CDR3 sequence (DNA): TGTGCCAGCAGTCGGGGACAGGGGGTAGTCTACGAGCAGTACTTC.

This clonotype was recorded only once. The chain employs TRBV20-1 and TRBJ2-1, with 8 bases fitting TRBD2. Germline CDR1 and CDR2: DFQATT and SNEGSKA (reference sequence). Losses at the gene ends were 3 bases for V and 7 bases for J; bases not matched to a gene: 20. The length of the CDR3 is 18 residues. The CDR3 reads CSARGGGISGKGYNEQFF. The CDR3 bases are TGCAGTGCTAGGGGGGGGGGAATTAGCGGGAAAGGCTATAATGAGCAGTTCTTC.